Here is one TCR beta chain with its context. Its antigen is as yet unknown. The entry originates in a study of cytomegalovirus exposure and HLA in healthy donors. General study results and limits: A link between a missense DCLRE1C variant and TCR beta V- and J-gene trimming emerged from a later analysis. Researchers counted around 160 TCR beta chains as cytomegalovirus-associated.

The CDR3 length is 13 residues. CDR1 is SGHRS, CDR2 YFSETQ, per germline. The V and J ends lost 4 bases and 4 bases respectively, with 10 bases between them. It was with 60 Vbeta and 13 Jbeta primers that the PCR ran. Generated by immunoSEQ multiplex PCR, the TCRdb table keeps only in-frame clones and is missing some. The profile shows about 170,000 clones, around 80% of them singletons. The sequenced sample consisted of PBMCs. The V and J genes are TRBV5-1 and TRBJ2-3; D unclear. The source of this sequence is a male donor in good health and CMV-seronegative. The CDR3 spells CASSPASSDTQYF. The CDR3 DNA is TGCGCCAGCAGCCCCGCCAGTTCAGATACGCAGTATTTT.